This entry lists 30 T cell receptor beta chains sequenced from one sample in a study of blood T cell repertoires in COVID-19. TCRdb's copy holds only in-frame clones and misses some; the assay was immunoSEQ multiplex PCR. The sample yields 250,000 to 350,000 clones, 65% to 90% seen once. The sequenced sample consisted of peripheral blood. The receptor set was obtained from a woman aged 70-85 years with COVID-19, enrolled during active disease.

The J gene is TRBJ2-7, the V gene TRBV2, with 8 bases aligning to TRBD1. This CDR3 has 15 residues. With V trimmed by 2 bases and J by 0 bases, 3 bases remained unmatched. The germline V gene encodes CDR1 SNHLY and CDR2 FYNNEI. CDR3 sequence reads: CASSELGTGSYEQYF. CDR3 coding DNA: TGTGCCAGCAGTGAATTGGGGACAGGCTCCTACGAGCAGTACTTC. Drawing the rest from reference TRBV2 and TRBJ2-7, the complete variable domain is EPEVTQTPSHQVTQMGQEVILRCVPISNHLYFYWYRQILGQKVEFLVSFYNNEISEKSEIFDDQFSVERPDGSNFTLKIRSTKLEDSAMYFCASSELGTGSYEQYFGPGTRLTVT.

The chain recombines TRBV6-1 with TRBJ2-3; weak D call: TRBD2 (7 bases). V shed 3 bases and J shed 3 bases, with 13 bases lying between them. The CDR3 extends over 15 amino acids. Per the germline V gene, CDR1 is MNHNS and CDR2 is SASEGT. CDR3 nucleotides: TGTGCCAGCAGTGATTCGGGGGGCCTAACAGATACGCAGTATTTT. Protein product: CASSDSGGLTDTQYF.

This chain joins TRBV6-4 and TRBJ1-2, with 9 nucleotides matching TRBD1. Germline loops: CDR1 MRHNA, CDR2 SNTAGT. The CDR3 is 17 amino acids. V gave up 2 bases and J gave up 8 bases; unmatched junction bases: 15. The CDR3 here is CASSDTDRGRIVLGYTF. The CDR3 DNA is TGTGCCAGCAGTGACACCGACAGGGGGAGGATTGTATTAGGCTACACCTTC.

The chain is built from TRBV29-1 and TRBJ2-5; D is possibly TRBD2 (6 bases). In germline, CDR1 is SQVTM, CDR2 ANQGSEA. The CDR3 totals 13 residues. The ends were cut back, 0 bases at V and 2 bases at J, with 7 bases in the middle. CDR3 DNA: TGCAGCGTTGAAGATAGCGGACAAGAGACCCAGTACTTC. Translated: CSVEDSGQETQYF.

The chain uses TRBV28 and TRBJ1-2; 7 nucleotides match TRBD1. V was clipped by 1 base and J by 4 bases; unmatched bases: 9. The CDR3 loop spans 16 amino acids. Germline assignment: CDR1 MDHEN and CDR2 SYDVKM. The DNA for the CDR3 is TGTGCCAGCAGTTTATCAGAGGGGGCAGGTGGCTATGGCTACACCTTC. It translates to CASSLSEGAGGYGYTF.

The gene calls are TRBV5-8 and TRBJ1-5, with unresolved D. Germline V gene data show CDR1 as SGHTS and CDR2 as YDEGEE. The CDR3 contains 13 residues. V gave up 0 bases and J gave up 6 bases, with 7 bases separating them. CDR3 in amino acids: CASSLEGGQPQHF. The CDR3 region has the DNA TGTGCCAGCAGCTTGGAGGGAGGTCAGCCCCAGCATTTT.

The chain uses TRBV2 and TRBJ2-1; 11 positions agree with TRBD2. The CDR3 is 17 residues long. Germline lookup yields CDR1 SNHLY and CDR2 FYNNEI. Unmatched junction bases numbered 11, after V lost 6 bases and J lost 4 bases. The CDR3 loop is CASRGASGGIRYNEQFF. As DNA, the CDR3 is TGTGCCAGCAGGGGAGCTAGCGGGGGGATCCGATACAATGAGCAGTTCTTC. Using reference TRBV2 and TRBJ2-1 for the parts outside the CDR3, the full variable domain is EPEVTQTPSHQVTQMGQEVILRCVPISNHLYFYWYRQILGQKVEFLVSFYNNEISEKSEIFDDQFSVERPDGSNFTLKIRSTKLEDSAMYFCASRGASGGIRYNEQFFGPGTRLTVL.

In the case of this clone: Other nucleotide sequences in the sample specify the same CDR3. The chain recombines TRBV11-2 with TRBJ2-3, with TRBD2 as a possible D gene (6 bases). The CDR3 runs to 15 residues. The germline V gene encodes CDR1 SGHAT and CDR2 FQNNGV. The V end lost 1 base, the J end lost 3 bases, and 11 bases lay between the germline ends. The CDR3 nucleotides read TGTGCCAGCAGCTTAGTGGGGGGTACGACAGATACGCAGTATTTT. It encodes CASSLVGGTTDTQYF.

The chain has TRBV9 and TRBJ2-7, with 7 bases matching TRBD2. The germline CDR1 and CDR2 sequences are SGDLS and YYNGEE. This CDR3 region has 14 residues. The J segment lost 2 bases and the V segment lost 0 bases, leaving 2 bases of the junction unmatched. The CDR3 is CASSVGEGPYEQYF. The CDR3 bases are TGTGCCAGCAGCGTAGGGGAGGGGCCCTACGAGCAGTACTTC. The full variable domain, completed using reference TRBV9 and TRBJ2-7, is DSGVTQTPKHLITATGQRVTLRCSPRSGDLSVYWYQQSLDQGLQFLIQYYNGEERAKGNILERFSAQQFPDLHSELNLSSLELGDSALYFCASSVGEGPYEQYFGPGTRLTVT.

The V call is TRBV24-1, the J call TRBJ2-3; 9 bases align to TRBD2. This CDR3 is built from 17 residues. Germline assignment: CDR1 KGHDR and CDR2 SFDVKD. Trimming removed 2 bases from V and 3 bases from J; junction bases left unmatched: 8. CDR3 nucleotides: TGTGCCACCAGTGATTATGCTAGCGGGGTTTTTACAGATACGCAGTATTTT. It codes for CATSDYASGVFTDTQYF.

The chain combines TRBV7-2 with TRBJ2-7; TRBD2 matches 10 bases. This CDR3 has 16 residues. V lost 5 bases, J lost 3 bases, and 10 bases stayed unmatched. The germline gives CDR1 SGHTA, CDR2 FQGNSA. The CDR3 DNA sequence: TGTGCCAGCAGCCCACAGGCAGCGGGGGGGCACTACGAGCAGTACTTC. Its translation is CASSPQAAGGHYEQYF. Variable domain in full (rest from reference TRBV7-2 and TRBJ2-7): GAGVSQSPSNKVTEKGKDVELRCDPISGHTALYWYRQSLGQGLEFLIYFQGNSAPDKSGLPSDRFSAERTGGSVSTLTIQRTQQEDSAVYLCASSPQAAGGHYEQYFGPGTRLTVT.

This clone turned up a few times. The chain combines TRBV7-2 with TRBJ2-2, with D possibly matching TRBD1 (5 bases). CDR1 SGHTA and CDR2 FQGNSA come from the germline V gene. The CDR3 covers 15 residues. Trimming shortened V by 4 bases and J by 4 bases, and 13 bases separated the two germline ends. The DNA for the CDR3 is TGTGCCAGCAGCTCCTTAATAGGGGCCACCGGGGAGCTGTTTTTT. Encoded protein: CASSSLIGATGELFF.

This clone was picked up many times. V and J are TRBV5-8 and TRBJ2-7; 7 bases are shared with TRBD2. Germline CDR1 and CDR2: SGHTS and YDEGEE. This CDR3 contains 15 residues. V was pared by 2 bases and J by 1 base, with 6 bases of the junction left unmatched. CDR3 DNA sequence: TGTGCCAGCAGCTTAAGCGGGGCTATGTCCTACGAGCAGTACTTC. This encodes CASSLSGAMSYEQYF.

The genes are TRBV9 and TRBJ2-2, with D perhaps matching TRBD2 (5 bases). Germline lookup yields CDR1 SGDLS and CDR2 YYNGEE. The CDR3 extends over 13 amino acids. V was clipped by 6 bases and J by 1 base, with 7 bases between them. The CDR3 here is CASNRGNTGELFF. The DNA for the CDR3 is TGTGCCAGCAATCGGGGGAACACCGGGGAGCTGTTTTTT.

The V and J genes are TRBV2 and TRBJ2-7, with D tentatively TRBD2 (6 bases). In germline, CDR1 is SNHLY, CDR2 FYNNEI. The CDR3 covers 13 residues. Trimming took 2 bases from V and 7 from J, leaving 12 bases between them. The DNA for the CDR3 is TGTGCCAGCAGTGAATCCCCCCGGGGGGAGCAGTACTTC. Protein: CASSESPRGEQYF. Supplemented by reference TRBV2 and TRBJ2-7, the full variable domain reads EPEVTQTPSHQVTQMGQEVILRCVPISNHLYFYWYRQILGQKVEFLVSFYNNEISEKSEIFDDQFSVERPDGSNFTLKIRSTKLEDSAMYFCASSESPRGEQYFGPGTRLTVT.

The rearrangement joins TRBV10-3 to TRBJ1-3; D call uncertain. This CDR3 is 14 amino acids long. With 4 bases removed from V and 0 bases from J, the gap between germline ends came to 7 bases. Germline V gene lookup returns CDR1 ENHRY and CDR2 SYGVKD. In DNA form, the CDR3 reads TGTGCCATCAGTGCACTGAACTCTGGAAACACCATATATTTT. Its protein product is CAISALNSGNTIYF.

The CDR3 DNA sequence: TGCGCCAGCAGCGGGGACAGGTCGGGCTACACCTTC. It yields the protein CASSGDRSGYTF. V gene TRBV5-1 combines with J gene TRBJ1-2, with 8 bases lining up with TRBD1. The CDR3 length is 12 residues. The V and J ends lost 4 bases and 8 bases, in that order; junction bases with no gene match: 4. Germline CDR1 is SGHRS and CDR2 is YFSETQ.

This clone was seen only once. This chain joins TRBV5-8 and TRBJ2-7; 7 bases fit TRBD1. The V and J ends lost 3 bases and 5 bases, in that order; junction bases with no gene match: 8. The germline CDR1 and CDR2 sequences are SGHTS and YDEGEE. The CDR3 contains 14 residues. The CDR3: CASSSYRGADEQYF. CDR3 DNA sequence: TGTGCCAGCAGCTCTTACAGGGGAGCCGACGAGCAGTACTTC.

V and J are TRBV27 and TRBJ1-2; the D gene is possibly TRBD1 (5 bases). CDR1 and CDR2 from the germline V gene are MNHEY and SMNVEV (reference sequence). V lost 5 bases and J lost 7, with 14 bases in between. The CDR3 consists of 13 residues. CDR3 sequence reads: CASSHPGGGGYTF. The CDR3 DNA follows: TGTGCCAGCAGTCACCCCGGGGGGGGTGGCTACACCTTC.

The rearrangement joins TRBV6-6 to TRBJ2-4, with 7 nucleotides matching TRBD2. V trimming: 0 bases; J trimming: 2 bases; junction bases outside the gene matches: 4. The CDR3 is 16 amino acids. Germline loops: CDR1 MNHNY, CDR2 SVGAGI (reference sequence). As DNA, the CDR3 is TGTGCCAGCAGTTACTCGAGGGAGGGGACCAAAAACATTCAGTACTTC. This translates into CASSYSREGTKNIQYF.

This clone was recorded a few times. The chain uses TRBV5-6 and TRBJ1-2; D not resolved. V gave up 0 bases and J gave up 4 bases, with 13 bases separating them. CDR3 length: 15 amino acids. CDR1 is SGHDT and CDR2 is YYEEEE in the germline V gene. CDR3 region: CASSLVIEGLYGYTF. CDR3 nucleotide sequence: TGTGCCAGCAGCTTGGTGATTGAGGGCCTCTATGGCTACACCTTC.

The J gene is TRBJ1-1, the V gene TRBV2; D remains ambiguous. With 8 bases removed from V and 4 bases from J, the gap between germline ends came to 17 bases. CDR3 length equals 14 residues. Germline CDR1 and CDR2: SNHLY and FYNNEI. Here the CDR3 DNA reads TGTGCCAGCTATCTTGCTGGGGAGGTCACTGAAGCTTTCTTT. The encoded protein is CASYLAGEVTEAFF.

V and J are TRBV24-1 and TRBJ2-7; 7 bases align to TRBD2. CDR3 length: 14 residues. Germline CDR1 KGHDR, CDR2 SFDVKD. V lost 0 bases to trimming and J lost 5 bases; unmatched junction nucleotides: 3. The CDR3 loop reads CATSDLNRGDEQYF. As DNA, the CDR3 is TGTGCCACCAGTGATTTGAATCGGGGGGACGAGCAGTACTTC.

The CDR3 region has the DNA TGCGCCAGCAGTGCGAACGGGGTACAAGAGACCCAGTACTTC. Translation gives CASSANGVQETQYF. The V and J genes are TRBV10-2 and TRBJ2-5, with D possibly being TRBD2 (5 bases). The germline V gene has CDR1 WSHSY and CDR2 SAAADI. With 4 bases removed from V and 2 bases from J, the gap between germline ends came to 11 bases. The CDR3 loop spans 14 amino acids.

The CDR3 region is CASSWGGWGGYTF. The CDR3 DNA sequence: TGTGCCAGCAGCTGGGGAGGTTGGGGTGGCTACACCTTC. The chain carries TRBV5-5 and TRBJ1-2; D not resolved. The V gene's germline CDR1 is SGHKS and CDR2 YYEKEE (reference sequence). This CDR3 region has 13 residues. V lost 3 bases and J lost 7, with 13 bases in between.

The rearrangement uses TRBV29-1 and TRBJ1-1; D may be TRBD1 (5 bases). Germline CDR1 reads SQVTM; CDR2 reads ANQGSEA. V lost 2 bases and J lost 4, with 11 bases in between. The CDR3 has 13 residues. CDR3 region: CSVEKGQGTEAFF. The CDR3 nucleotides are TGCAGCGTTGAAAAGGGCCAGGGCACTGAAGCTTTCTTT.

There are a few counts of this clone. The V call is TRBV28, the J call TRBJ1-3; unclear D gene. The V and J ends lost 5 bases and 4 bases respectively, with 9 bases between them. Germline V CDR1 and CDR2: MDHEN, SYDVKM. CDR3 size: 13 residues. The CDR3 DNA follows: TGTGCCAGCAGTCCCTCGGAGGGAAACACCATATATTTT. Translated, it gives CASSPSEGNTIYF.

This chain connects TRBV24-1 to TRBJ1-5; possible D gene TRBD1, 5 bases. Trimming stripped 3 bases from V and 4 bases from J, with 15 bases between. Germline V lookup: CDR1 KGHDR, CDR2 SFDVKD. This CDR3 is 16 amino acids long. CDR3 nucleotide sequence: TGTGCCACCAGTGATGCGTCCCGGGGGATGAATCAGCCCCAGCATTTT. The encoded protein is CATSDASRGMNQPQHF.

V gene TRBV5-1 combines with J gene TRBJ1-2, with D uncertain. The germline V gene has CDR1 SGHRS and CDR2 YFSETQ. V was cut by 1 base and J by 4 bases, with 8 bases left in between. The CDR3 extends over 13 amino acids. CDR3 in DNA: TGCGCCAGCAGCTTGAGAGGTAGCTATGGCTACACCTTC. As protein: CASSLRGSYGYTF. Together with reference TRBV5-1 and TRBJ1-2, the CDR3 gives the full variable domain: KAGVTQTPRYLIKTRGQQVTLSCSPISGHRSVSWYQQTPGQGLQFLFEYFSETQRNKGNFPGRFSGRQFSNSRSEMNVSTLELGDSALYLCASSLRGSYGYTFGSGTRLTVV.

This rearrangement joins TRBV9 to TRBJ2-7, with 8 bases lining up with TRBD1. J was trimmed by 2 bases and V by 4 bases; bases with no gene match: 5. The CDR3 is made up of 14 amino acids. CDR1 is SGDLS, CDR2 YYNGEE, per germline. This chain's CDR3 is CASSLRDRTYEQYF. The CDR3 DNA reads TGTGCCAGCAGCCTAAGGGACAGGACCTACGAGCAGTACTTC.